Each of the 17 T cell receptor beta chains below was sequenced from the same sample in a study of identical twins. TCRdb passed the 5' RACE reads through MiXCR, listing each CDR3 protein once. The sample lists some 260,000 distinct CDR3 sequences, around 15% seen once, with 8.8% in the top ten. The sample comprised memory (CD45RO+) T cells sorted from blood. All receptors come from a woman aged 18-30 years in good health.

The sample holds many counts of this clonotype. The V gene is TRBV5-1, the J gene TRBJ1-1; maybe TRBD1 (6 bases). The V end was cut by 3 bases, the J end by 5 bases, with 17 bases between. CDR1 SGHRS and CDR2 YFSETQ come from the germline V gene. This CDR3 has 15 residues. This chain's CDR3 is CASSYGGGAGTEAFF. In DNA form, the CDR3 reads TGCGCCAGCAGCTACGGCGGGGGGGCAGGAACTGAAGCTTTCTTT.

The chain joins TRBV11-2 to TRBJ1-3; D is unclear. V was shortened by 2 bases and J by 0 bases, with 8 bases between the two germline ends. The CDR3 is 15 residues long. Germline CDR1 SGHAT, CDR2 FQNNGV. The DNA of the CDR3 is TGTGCCAGCAGCTTAATGCAGTCCTCTGGAAACACCATATATTTT. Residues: CASSLMQSSGNTIYF. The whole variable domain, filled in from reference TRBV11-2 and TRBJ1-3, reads EAGVAQSPRYKIIEKRQSVAFWCNPISGHATLYWYQQILGQGPKLLIQFQNNGVVDDSQLPKDRFSAERLKGVDSTLKIQPAKLEDSAVYLCASSLMQSSGNTIYFGEGSWLTVV.

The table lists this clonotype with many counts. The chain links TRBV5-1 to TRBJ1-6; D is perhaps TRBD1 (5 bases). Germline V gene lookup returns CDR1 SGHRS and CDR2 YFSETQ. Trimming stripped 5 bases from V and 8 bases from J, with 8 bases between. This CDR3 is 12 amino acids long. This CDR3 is CASRVGDSPLHF. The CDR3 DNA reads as TGCGCCAGCAGGGTAGGGGATTCACCCCTCCACTTT.

CDR3 in DNA: TGCACCAGCAGCCAAGATCATTGGGACACTGAAGCTTTCTTT. This gives the protein CTSSQDHWDTEAFF. This sequence joins TRBV1 and TRBJ1-1. TRBV1 is recorded as a pseudogene. The length of the CDR3 is 14 residues.

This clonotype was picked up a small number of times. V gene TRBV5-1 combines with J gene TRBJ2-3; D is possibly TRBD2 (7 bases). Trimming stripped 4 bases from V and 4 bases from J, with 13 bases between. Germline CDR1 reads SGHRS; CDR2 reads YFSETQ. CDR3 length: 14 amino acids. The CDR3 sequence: CASSLKGGADTQYF. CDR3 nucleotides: TGCGCCAGCAGCCTGAAAGGGGGGGCAGATACGCAGTATTTT.

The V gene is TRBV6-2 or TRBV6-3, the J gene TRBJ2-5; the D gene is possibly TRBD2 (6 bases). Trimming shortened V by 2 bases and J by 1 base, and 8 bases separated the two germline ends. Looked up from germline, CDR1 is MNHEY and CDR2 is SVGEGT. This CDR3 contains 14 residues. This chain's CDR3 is CASSYRGVQETQYF. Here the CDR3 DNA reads TGTGCCAGCAGTTACCGCGGGGTCCAAGAGACCCAGTACTTC.

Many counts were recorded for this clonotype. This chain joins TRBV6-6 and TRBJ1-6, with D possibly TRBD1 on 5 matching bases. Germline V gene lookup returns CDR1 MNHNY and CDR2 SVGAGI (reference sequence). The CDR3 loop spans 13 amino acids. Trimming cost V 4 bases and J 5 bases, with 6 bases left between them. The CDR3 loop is CASSLGDNSPLHF. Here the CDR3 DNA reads TGTGCCAGCAGTTTGGGGGATAATTCACCCCTCCACTTT.

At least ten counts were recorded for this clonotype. DNA for the CDR3: TGCGCCAGCAGCCCATGGGATGCCGGGGAGCTGTTTTTT. Its protein product is CASSPWDAGELFF. The chain couples TRBV5-1 to TRBJ2-2; D is uncertain. Germline CDR1 and CDR2: SGHRS and YFSETQ. This CDR3 is 13 amino acids long. V was shortened by 4 bases and J by 6 bases, with 10 bases between the two germline ends.

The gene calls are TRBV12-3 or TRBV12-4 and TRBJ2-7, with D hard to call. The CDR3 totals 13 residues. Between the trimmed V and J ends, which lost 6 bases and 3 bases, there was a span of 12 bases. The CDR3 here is CASSPGEIYEQYF. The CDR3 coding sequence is TGTGCCAGCAGCCCCGGAGAGATCTACGAGCAGTACTTC.

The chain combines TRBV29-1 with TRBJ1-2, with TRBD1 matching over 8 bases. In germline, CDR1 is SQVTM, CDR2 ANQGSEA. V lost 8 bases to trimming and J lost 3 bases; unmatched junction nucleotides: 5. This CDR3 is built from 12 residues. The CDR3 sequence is CSTGQGDYGYTF. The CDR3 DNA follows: TGCAGCACCGGACAGGGAGACTATGGCTACACCTTC.

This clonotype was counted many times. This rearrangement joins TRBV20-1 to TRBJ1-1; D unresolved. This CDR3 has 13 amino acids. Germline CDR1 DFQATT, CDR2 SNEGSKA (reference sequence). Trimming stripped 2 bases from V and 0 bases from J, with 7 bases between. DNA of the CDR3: TGCAGTGCTAGACCCCATATGAACACTGAAGCTTTCTTT. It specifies CSARPHMNTEAFF.

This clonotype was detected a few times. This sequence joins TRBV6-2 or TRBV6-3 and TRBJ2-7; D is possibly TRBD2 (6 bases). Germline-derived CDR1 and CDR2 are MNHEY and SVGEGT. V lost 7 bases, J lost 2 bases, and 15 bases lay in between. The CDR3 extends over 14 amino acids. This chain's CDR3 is CASTRGRGTYEQYF. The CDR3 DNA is TGTGCCAGCACCCGTGGTCGGGGGACCTACGAGCAGTACTTC.

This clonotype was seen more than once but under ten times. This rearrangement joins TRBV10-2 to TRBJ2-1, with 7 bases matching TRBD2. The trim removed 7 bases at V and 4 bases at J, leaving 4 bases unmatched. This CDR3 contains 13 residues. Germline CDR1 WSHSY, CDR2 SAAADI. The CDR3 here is CASILAGYNEQFF. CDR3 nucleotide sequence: TGCGCCAGCATTTTAGCGGGTTACAATGAGCAGTTCTTC.

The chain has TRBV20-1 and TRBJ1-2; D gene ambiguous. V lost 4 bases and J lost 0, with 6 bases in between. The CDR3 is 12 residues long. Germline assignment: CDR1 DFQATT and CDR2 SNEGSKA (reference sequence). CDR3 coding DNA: TGCAGTGCTAACGGAGCTAACTATGGCTACACCTTC. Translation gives CSANGANYGYTF.

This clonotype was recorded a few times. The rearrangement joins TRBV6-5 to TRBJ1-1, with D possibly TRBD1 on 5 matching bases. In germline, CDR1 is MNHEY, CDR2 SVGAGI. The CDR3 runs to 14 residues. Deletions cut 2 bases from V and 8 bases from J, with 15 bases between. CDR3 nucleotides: TGTGCCAGCAGTTACGGGGCAGATCGGGGAGAAGCTTTCTTT. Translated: CASSYGADRGEAFF.

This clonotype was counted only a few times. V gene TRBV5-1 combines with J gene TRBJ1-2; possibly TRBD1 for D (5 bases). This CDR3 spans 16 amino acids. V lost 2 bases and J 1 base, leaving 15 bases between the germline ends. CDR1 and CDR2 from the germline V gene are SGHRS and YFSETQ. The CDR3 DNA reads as TGCGCCAGCAGCTTTTCTCGGGACTCGATTAACTATGGCTACACCTTC. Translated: CASSFSRDSINYGYTF.

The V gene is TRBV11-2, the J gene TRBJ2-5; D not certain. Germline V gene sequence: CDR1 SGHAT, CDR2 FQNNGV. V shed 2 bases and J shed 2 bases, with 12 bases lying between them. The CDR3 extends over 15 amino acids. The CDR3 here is CASSLLIRQQETQYF. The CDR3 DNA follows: TGTGCCAGCAGCTTATTGATCCGGCAGCAAGAGACCCAGTACTTC.